These T cell receptor beta chains were read from a single sample in a study of cytomegalovirus exposure and HLA in healthy donors. Here immunoSEQ multiplex PCR was the method, and the copy in TCRdb shows in-frame clones only, minus some. The table has around 130,000 clones, roughly three quarters seen once. The specimen sequenced was PBMCs. The source is a woman aged 55-69 years in good health and CMV-seronegative. Both conserved end residues are part of each CDR3. D genes are given only for firm matches. Some rows have no size entry. The others give once, few or many, or a class for an expanded clone.

cdr3_aa: CASSASGTGGYRHTEAFF; cdr3_nt: TGTGCCAGCAGCGCCTCCGGGACAGGGGGTTATCGGCACACTGAAGCTTTCTTT; v_call: TRBV4-2; clone_size: once; d_call: TRBD1; j_call: TRBJ1-1; cdr3_length: 18
cdr3_aa: CASNRRYSNQPQHF; cdr3_nt: TGTGCCAGCAACAGACGTTATAGCAATCAGCCCCAGCATTTT; v_call: TRBV6-1; clone_size: NA; d_call: NA; j_call: TRBJ1-5; cdr3_length: 14
cdr3_aa: CASSLRDRGYNEQFF; cdr3_nt: TGTGCCAGCAGCTTAAGGGACAGGGGCTACAATGAGCAGTTCTTC; v_call: TRBV13; clone_size: once; d_call: TRBD1; j_call: TRBJ2-1; cdr3_length: 15
cdr3_aa: CASSFWGGNYYNEQFF; cdr3_nt: TGCGCCAGCAGCTTTTGGGGGGGGAACTACTACAATGAGCAGTTCTTC; v_call: TRBV5-1; clone_size: NA; d_call: TRBD2; j_call: TRBJ2-1; cdr3_length: 16
cdr3_aa: CSVEMGGRGNQPQHF; cdr3_nt: TGCAGCGTGGAGATGGGAGGACGGGGCAATCAGCCCCAGCATTTT; v_call: TRBV29-1; clone_size: NA; d_call: NA; j_call: TRBJ1-5; cdr3_length: 15
cdr3_aa: CASSAGLADTQYF; cdr3_nt: TGTGCCAGCAGCGCGGGACTAGCAGATACGCAGTATTTT; v_call: TRBV5-6; clone_size: NA; d_call: TRBD2; j_call: TRBJ2-3; cdr3_length: 13
cdr3_aa: CAWSVGLAGGLSYEQYF; cdr3_nt: TGTGCCTGGAGTGTGGGACTAGCGGGAGGTTTGTCCTACGAGCAGTACTTC; v_call: TRBV30; clone_size: NA; d_call: TRBD2; j_call: TRBJ2-7; cdr3_length: 17
cdr3_aa: CASSLGLAGGQETQYF; cdr3_nt: TGCGCCAGCAGCCTGGGACTAGCGGGGGGGCAAGAGACCCAGTACTTC; v_call: TRBV4-1; clone_size: NA; d_call: TRBD2; j_call: TRBJ2-5; cdr3_length: 16
cdr3_aa: CASSLTRDRLSGANVLTF; cdr3_nt: TGTGCCAGCAGCTTAACCCGGGACAGGTTATCTGGGGCCAACGTCCTGACTTTC; v_call: TRBV7-8; clone_size: NA; d_call: TRBD1; j_call: TRBJ2-6; cdr3_length: 18
cdr3_aa: CASSTGTGKPIYGYTF; cdr3_nt: TGTGCCAGCAGCACCGGGACAGGGAAGCCTATCTATGGCTACACCTTC; v_call: TRBV7-9; clone_size: NA; d_call: TRBD1; j_call: TRBJ1-2; cdr3_length: 16
cdr3_aa: CASSSDRNYGYTF; cdr3_nt: TGTGCCAGCAGCAGTGACAGAAACTATGGCTACACCTTC; v_call: TRBV6-1; clone_size: NA; d_call: NA; j_call: TRBJ1-2; cdr3_length: 13
cdr3_aa: CASSLGQSYEQYF; cdr3_nt: TGTGCCAGCAGCTTGGGCCAGTCCTACGAGCAGTACTTC; v_call: TRBV5-4; clone_size: once; d_call: NA; j_call: TRBJ2-7; cdr3_length: 13
cdr3_aa: CASSESRVAAPEAFF; cdr3_nt: TGCGCCAGCAGTGAGTCGAGGGTTGCTGCCCCTGAAGCTTTCTTT; v_call: TRBV10-1; clone_size: NA; d_call: NA; j_call: TRBJ1-1; cdr3_length: 15
cdr3_aa: CASSIAGQGYSYNSPLHF; cdr3_nt: TGTGCCAGTAGTATAGCGGGACAGGGCTACTCCTATAATTCACCCCTCCACTTT; v_call: TRBV19; clone_size: NA; d_call: TRBD1; j_call: TRBJ1-6; cdr3_length: 18
cdr3_aa: CAISESIAGGNTGELFF; cdr3_nt: TGTGCCATCAGTGAGTCGATAGCGGGAGGGAACACCGGGGAGCTGTTTTTT; v_call: TRBV10-3; clone_size: NA; d_call: TRBD2; j_call: TRBJ2-2; cdr3_length: 17
cdr3_aa: CASSTPGVVPFF; cdr3_nt: TGTGCCAGCAGTACCCCCGGAGTAGTCCCGTTCTTC; v_call: TRBV27; clone_size: NA; d_call: NA; j_call: TRBJ2-1; cdr3_length: 12